This record looks at one T cell receptor beta chain sequence and its context. The antigen remains undetermined. The sample belongs to a study of cytomegalovirus exposure and HLA in healthy donors. Study overall: Some 85 million unique TCRs from HLA-typed donors were held in an early data release. In terms of ancestry, the Caucasian-associated cluster contained roughly four fifths of the 398 genotyped donors.

The CDR3 loop spans 16 amino acids. Germline V CDR1 and CDR2: SNHLY, FYNNEI. Trimming took 7 bases from V and 4 from J; bases not matched to a gene: 14. Points from the study as a whole: Indistinguishability led to the exclusion of some V segments, TRBV6-2 and TRBV6-3 included.

Both 60 Vbeta primers and 13 Jbeta primers went into the PCR. Data came from immunoSEQ multiplex PCR; TCRdb stores just in-frame clones and leaves some out. This table has about 200,000 clones, around 80% appearing once. The chain couples TRBV2 to TRBJ1-2; 8 bases align to TRBD1. What was sequenced was PBMCs. The sequence derives from a man aged 30 to 45 in good health and CMV-seronegative. CDR3: CASKTAGQGDGYGYTF. In nucleotides, the CDR3 is TGTGCCAGCAAGACCGCCGGACAGGGAGATGGCTATGGCTACACCTTC.